This T cell receptor (beta chain) was found in a study of control samples from healthy donors and cancer patients. Trimming stripped 0 bases from V and 4 bases from J, with 6 bases between. Germline V lookup: CDR1 SGDLS, CDR2 YYNGEE. This CDR3 is built from 13 residues. Only in-frame clones appear in the TCRdb table, and some are missing; sequencing was by immunoSEQ multiplex PCR. In the table there are under 450,000 clones, around 90% of which are singletons. The receptor's source is a man aged 40-55 years with head and neck cancer. V and J are TRBV9 and TRBJ2-3; D not certain. The specimen sequenced was PBMCs. CDR3 sequence: CASSVGDADTQYF. The CDR3, as DNA: TGTGCCAGCAGCGTAGGAGATGCAGATACGCAGTATTTT.